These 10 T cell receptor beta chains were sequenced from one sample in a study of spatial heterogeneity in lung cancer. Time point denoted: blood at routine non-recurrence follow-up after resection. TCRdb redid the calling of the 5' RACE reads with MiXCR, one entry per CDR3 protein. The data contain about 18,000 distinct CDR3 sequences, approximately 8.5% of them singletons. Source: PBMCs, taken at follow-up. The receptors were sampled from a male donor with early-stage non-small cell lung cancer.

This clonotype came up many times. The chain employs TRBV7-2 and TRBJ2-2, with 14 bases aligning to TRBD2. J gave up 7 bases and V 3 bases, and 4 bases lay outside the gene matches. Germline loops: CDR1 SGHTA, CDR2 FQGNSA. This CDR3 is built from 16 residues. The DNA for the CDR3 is TGTGCCAGCAGCTTGACTAGCGGGGGGGCCGGCGGGGAGCTGTTTTTT. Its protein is CASSLTSGGAGGELFF.

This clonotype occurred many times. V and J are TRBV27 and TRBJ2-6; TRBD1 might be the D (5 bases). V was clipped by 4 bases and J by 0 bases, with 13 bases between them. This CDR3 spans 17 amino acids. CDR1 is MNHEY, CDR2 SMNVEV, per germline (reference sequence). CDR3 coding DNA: TGTGCCAGCAGTTCCCAGACAGCACGCTCTGGGGCCAACGTCCTGACTTTC. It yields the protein CASSSQTARSGANVLTF.

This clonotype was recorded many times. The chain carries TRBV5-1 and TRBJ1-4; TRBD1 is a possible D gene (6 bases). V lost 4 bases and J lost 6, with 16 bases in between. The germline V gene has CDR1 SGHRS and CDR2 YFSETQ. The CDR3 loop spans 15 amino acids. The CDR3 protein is CASSRSGNRDEKLFF. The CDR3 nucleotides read TGCGCCAGCAGCCGCTCCGGGAACAGGGATGAAAAACTGTTTTTT. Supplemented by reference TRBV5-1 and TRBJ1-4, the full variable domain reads KAGVTQTPRYLIKTRGQQVTLSCSPISGHRSVSWYQQTPGQGLQFLFEYFSETQRNKGNFPGRFSGRQFSNSRSEMNVSTLELGDSALYLCASSRSGNRDEKLFFGSGTQLSVL.

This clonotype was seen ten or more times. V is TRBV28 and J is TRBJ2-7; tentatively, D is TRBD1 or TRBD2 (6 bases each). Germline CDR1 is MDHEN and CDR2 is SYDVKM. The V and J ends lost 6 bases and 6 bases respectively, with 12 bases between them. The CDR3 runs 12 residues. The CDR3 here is CASSSGGPEQYF. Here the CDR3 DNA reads TGTGCCAGCAGCTCTGGGGGGCCCGAGCAGTACTTC.

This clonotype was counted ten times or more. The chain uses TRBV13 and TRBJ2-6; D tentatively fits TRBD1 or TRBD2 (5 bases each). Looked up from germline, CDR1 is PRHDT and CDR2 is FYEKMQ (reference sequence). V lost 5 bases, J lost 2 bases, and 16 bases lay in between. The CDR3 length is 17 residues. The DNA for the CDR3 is TGTGCCAGCAGCCTTATACTAGGGGCTACTGGGGCCAACGTCCTGACTTTC. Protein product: CASSLILGATGANVLTF.

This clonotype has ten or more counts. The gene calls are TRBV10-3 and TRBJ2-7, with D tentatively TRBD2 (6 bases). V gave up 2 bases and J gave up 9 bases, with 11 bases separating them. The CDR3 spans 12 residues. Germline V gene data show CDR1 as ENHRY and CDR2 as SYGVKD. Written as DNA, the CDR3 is TGTGCCATCAGTGAGGGAGGGTTGGGGCAGTACTTC. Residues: CAISEGGLGQYF.

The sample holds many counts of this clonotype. The DNA for the CDR3 is TGCAGCGTTGGGCAGGGATGGGGCACTGAAGCTTTCTTT. Translating gives CSVGQGWGTEAFF. The rearrangement links TRBV29-1 to TRBJ1-1; D is perhaps TRBD1 (5 bases). Trimming removed 4 bases from V and 4 bases from J, with 13 bases in between. CDR1 is SQVTM and CDR2 is ANQGSEA in the germline V gene. CDR3 length: 13 residues.

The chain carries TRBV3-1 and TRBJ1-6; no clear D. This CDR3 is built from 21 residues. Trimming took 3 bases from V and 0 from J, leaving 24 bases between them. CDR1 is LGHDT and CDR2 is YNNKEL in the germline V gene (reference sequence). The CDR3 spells CASSHGRLTFYLSSYNSPLHF. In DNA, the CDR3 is TGTGCCAGCAGCCATGGCAGGCTAACCTTCTACTTGAGCTCCTATAATTCACCCCTCCACTTT.

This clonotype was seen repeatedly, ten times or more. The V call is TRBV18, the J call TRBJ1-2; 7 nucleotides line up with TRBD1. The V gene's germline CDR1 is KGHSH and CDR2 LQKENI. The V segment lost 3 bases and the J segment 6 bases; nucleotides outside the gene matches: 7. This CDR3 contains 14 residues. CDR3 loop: CASSPSQGEDGYTF. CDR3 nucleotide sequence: TGTGCCAGCTCACCTTCCCAGGGGGAGGATGGCTACACCTTC.

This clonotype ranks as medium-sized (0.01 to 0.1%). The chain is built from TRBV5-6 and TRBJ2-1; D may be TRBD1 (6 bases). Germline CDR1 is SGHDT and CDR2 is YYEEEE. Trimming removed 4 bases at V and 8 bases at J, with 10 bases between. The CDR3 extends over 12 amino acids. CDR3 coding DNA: TGTGCCAGCAGCCCGGACAGCGATGAGCAGTTCTTC. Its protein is CASSPDSDEQFF.